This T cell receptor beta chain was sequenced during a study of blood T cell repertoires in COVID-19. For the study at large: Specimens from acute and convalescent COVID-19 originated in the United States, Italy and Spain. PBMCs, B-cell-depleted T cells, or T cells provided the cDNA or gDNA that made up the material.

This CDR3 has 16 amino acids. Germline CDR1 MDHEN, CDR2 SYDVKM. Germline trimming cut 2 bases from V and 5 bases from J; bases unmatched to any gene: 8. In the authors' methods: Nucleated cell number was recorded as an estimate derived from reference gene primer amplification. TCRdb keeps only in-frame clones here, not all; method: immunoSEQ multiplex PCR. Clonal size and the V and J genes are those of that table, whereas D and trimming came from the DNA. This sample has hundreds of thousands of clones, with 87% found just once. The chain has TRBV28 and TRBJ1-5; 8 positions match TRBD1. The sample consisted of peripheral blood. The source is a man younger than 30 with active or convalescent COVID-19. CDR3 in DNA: TGTGCCAGCAGTTTAGGGACAGGTCTGATGGATCAGCCCCAGCATTTT. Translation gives CASSLGTGLMDQPQHF.